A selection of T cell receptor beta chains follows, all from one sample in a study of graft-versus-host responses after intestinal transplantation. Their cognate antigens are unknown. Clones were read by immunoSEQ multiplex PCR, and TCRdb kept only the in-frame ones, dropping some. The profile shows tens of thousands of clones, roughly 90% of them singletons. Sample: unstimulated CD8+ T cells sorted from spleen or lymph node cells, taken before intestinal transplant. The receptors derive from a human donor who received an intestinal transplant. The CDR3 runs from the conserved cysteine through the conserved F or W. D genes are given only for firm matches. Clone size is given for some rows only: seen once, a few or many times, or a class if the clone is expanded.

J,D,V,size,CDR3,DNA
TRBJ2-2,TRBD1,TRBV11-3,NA,CASSLDRWNGELFF,TGTGCCAGCAGCTTGGACAGGTGGAACGGGGAGCTGTTTTTT
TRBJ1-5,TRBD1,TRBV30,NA,CAWSVPAGGIGNQPQHF,TGTGCCTGGAGTGTACCCGCAGGGGGGATAGGCAATCAGCCCCAGCATTTT
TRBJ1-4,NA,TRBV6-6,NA,CASSPGALLKEKLFF,TGTGCCAGCAGCCCAGGCGCCCTGCTTAAGGAAAAACTGTTTTTT
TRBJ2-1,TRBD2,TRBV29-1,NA,CSVVEGRGEQFF,TGCAGCGTTGTAGAAGGGAGGGGTGAGCAGTTCTTC
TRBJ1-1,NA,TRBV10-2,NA,CASSESEKAFF,TGCGCCAGCAGTGAGTCGGAGAAAGCTTTCTTT
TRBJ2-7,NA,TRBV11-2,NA,CASSSLNKGSYEQYF,TGTGCCAGCAGCTCCCTTAATAAGGGGTCCTACGAGCAGTACTTC
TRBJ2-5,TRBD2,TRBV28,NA,CASSAGGPQETQYF,TGTGCCAGTTCAGCGGGGGGACCCCAAGAGACCCAGTACTTC
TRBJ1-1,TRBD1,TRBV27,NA,CASSRDRGNTEAFF,TGTGCCAGTTCTAGGGACAGGGGGAACACTGAAGCTTTCTTT
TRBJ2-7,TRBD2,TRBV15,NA,CATSRPAGGYEQYF,TGTGCCACCAGCAGGCCCGCCGGGGGGTACGAGCAGTACTTC
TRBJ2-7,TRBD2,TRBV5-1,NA,CASSSTSGGASEQYF,TGCGCCAGCAGCTCGACTAGCGGGGGGGCCTCCGAGCAGTACTTC
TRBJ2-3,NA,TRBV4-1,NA,CASSQGELSTQYF,TGCGCCAGCAGCCAAGGAGAACTGTCTACGCAGTATTTT
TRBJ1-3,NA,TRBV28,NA,CATGRWSGNTIYF,TGTGCCACCGGTCGGTGGTCTGGAAACACCATATATTTT
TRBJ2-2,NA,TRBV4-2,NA,CASSQEDVRGTGELFF,TGTGCCAGCAGCCAAGAGGACGTTCGGGGCACCGGGGAGCTGTTTTTT
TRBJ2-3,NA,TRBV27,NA,CASRNFDTQYF,TGTGCCAGCAGGAACTTTGATACGCAGTATTTT
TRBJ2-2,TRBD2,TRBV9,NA,CASSVSSGAGGELFF,TGTGCCAGCAGCGTTTCTAGCGGGGCGGGCGGGGAGCTGTTTTTT
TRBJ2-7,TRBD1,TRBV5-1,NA,CASSFAILGDRGDEQYF,TGCGCCAGCAGCTTTGCGATTCTCGGGGACAGGGGAGACGAGCAGTACTTC
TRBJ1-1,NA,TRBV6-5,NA,CASKIADNTEAFF,TGTGCCAGCAAGATAGCGGATAACACTGAAGCTTTCTTT
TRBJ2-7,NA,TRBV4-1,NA,CASSPEQGIYEQYF,TGCGCCAGCAGCCCAGAACAGGGTATCTACGAGCAGTACTTC
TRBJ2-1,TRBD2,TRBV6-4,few,CASSKTSGSVDEQFF,TGTGCCAGCAGTAAGACTAGCGGGAGCGTAGATGAGCAGTTCTTC
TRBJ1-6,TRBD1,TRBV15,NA,CATSFGQGANSPLHF,TGTGCCACCAGCTTCGGACAGGGGGCTAATTCACCCCTCCACTTT
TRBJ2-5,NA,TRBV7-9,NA,CASSLGGQETQYF,TGTGCCAGCAGCTTAGGCGGCCAAGAGACCCAGTACTTC
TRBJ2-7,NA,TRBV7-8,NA,CASSEDSAYEQYF,TGTGCCAGCAGCGAGGACAGCGCCTACGAGCAGTACTTC
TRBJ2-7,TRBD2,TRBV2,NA,CATEITSGSSYEQYF,TGTGCCACGGAGATTACTAGCGGGAGTTCCTACGAGCAGTACTTC
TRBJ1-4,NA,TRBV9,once,CASSSGISEKLFF,TGTGCCAGCAGCTCCGGGATTTCGGAAAAACTGTTTTTT
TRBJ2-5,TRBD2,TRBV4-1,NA,CASSQDFAGDKETQYF,TGCGCCAGCAGCCAAGATTTCGCGGGAGACAAAGAGACCCAGTACTTC
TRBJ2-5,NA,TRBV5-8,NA,CASSLETQYF,TGTGCCAGCAGCCTGGAGACCCAGTACTTC
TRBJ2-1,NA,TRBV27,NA,CASSLYQGRGFEQFF,TGTGCCAGCAGTTTATACCAGGGGAGGGGATTTGAGCAGTTCTTC
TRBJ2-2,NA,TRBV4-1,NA,CASRAGDLTGELFF,TGCGCCAGCAGAGCAGGGGATTTGACCGGGGAGCTGTTTTTT
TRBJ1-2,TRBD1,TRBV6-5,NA,CASSSGDRVHGYTF,TGTGCCAGCAGTTCCGGGGACAGGGTGCATGGCTACACCTTC
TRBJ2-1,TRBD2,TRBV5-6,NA,CASSRSGSTNEQFF,TGTGCCAGCAGCAGGAGCGGGAGTACGAATGAGCAGTTCTTC
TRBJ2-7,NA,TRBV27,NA,CASSLSRGHEQYF,TGTGCCAGCAGTTTATCAAGAGGGCACGAGCAGTACTTC
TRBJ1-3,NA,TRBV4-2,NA,CASSSRGGGNTIYF,TGTGCCAGCAGTTCTCGGGGAGGAGGAAACACCATATATTTT
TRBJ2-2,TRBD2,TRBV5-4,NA,CASSDPSGGDNTGELFF,TGTGCCAGCAGCGACCCTAGCGGGGGGGATAACACCGGGGAGCTGTTTTTT
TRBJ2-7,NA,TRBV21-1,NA,CASSRRQGPRAYEQYF,TGTGCCAGCAGCCGCCGACAGGGGCCCCGGGCCTACGAGCAGTACTTC
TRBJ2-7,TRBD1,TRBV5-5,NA,CASSLDPLTGISYEQYF,TGTGCCAGCAGCTTGGACCCTCTGACAGGGATCTCCTACGAGCAGTACTTC
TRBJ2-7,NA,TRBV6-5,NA,CASSEFGESYEQYF,TGTGCCAGCAGCGAGTTTGGGGAGTCCTACGAGCAGTACTTC
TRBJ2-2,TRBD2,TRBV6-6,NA,CASSHQGAGETGELFF,TGTGCCAGCAGTCACCAGGGAGCGGGGGAGACCGGGGAGCTGTTTTTT
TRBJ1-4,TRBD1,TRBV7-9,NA,CASSLPSGTDNEKLFF,TGTGCCAGCAGCTTGCCTTCCGGGACAGATAATGAAAAACTGTTTTTT
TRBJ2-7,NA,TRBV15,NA,CATSTYSGTPEQYF,TGTGCCACCAGCACTTACAGCGGGACACCCGAGCAGTACTTC